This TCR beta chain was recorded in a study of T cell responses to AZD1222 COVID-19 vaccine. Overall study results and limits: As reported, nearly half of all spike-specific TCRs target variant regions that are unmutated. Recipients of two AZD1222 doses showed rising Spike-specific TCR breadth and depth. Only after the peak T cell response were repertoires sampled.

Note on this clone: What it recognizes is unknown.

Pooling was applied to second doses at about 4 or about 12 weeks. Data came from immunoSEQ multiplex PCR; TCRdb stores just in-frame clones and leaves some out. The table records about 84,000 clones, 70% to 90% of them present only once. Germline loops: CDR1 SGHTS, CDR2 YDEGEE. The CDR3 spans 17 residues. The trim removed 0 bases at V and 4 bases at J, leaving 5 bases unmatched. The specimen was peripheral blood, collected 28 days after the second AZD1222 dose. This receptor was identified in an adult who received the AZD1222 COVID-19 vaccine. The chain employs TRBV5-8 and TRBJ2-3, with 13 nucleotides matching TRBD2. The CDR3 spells CASSLAGLAGAADTQYF. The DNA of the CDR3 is TGTGCCAGCAGCTTGGCCGGACTAGCGGGAGCTGCAGATACGCAGTATTTT. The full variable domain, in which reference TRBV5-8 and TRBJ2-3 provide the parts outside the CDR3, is EAGVTQSPTHLIKTRGQQATLRCSPISGHTSVYWYQQALGLGLQFLLWYDEGEERNRGNFPPRFSGRQFPNYSSELNVNALELEDSALYLCASSLAGLAGAADTQYFGPGTRLTVL.